The present entry profiles one TCR beta chain with its context. What it binds is not known. A much larger clone differs from this one at a single base, so this may be a read error. This sample's RNA came from whole unsorted tissue. This record comes from a study of tumor and adjacent non-tumor tissue in lung cancer. About the research overall: The cohort had around twelve adenocarcinoma, 2 squamous cell and 1 small cell patients.

Findings and caveats of the study: Top 100 clones took a larger repertoire share in normal lung.

The germline CDR1 and CDR2 sequences are MNHEY and SVGAGI. The J segment lost 5 bases and the V segment lost 4 bases, leaving 4 bases of the junction unmatched. The length of the CDR3 is 13 residues. A modified ARM-PCR protocol with three rounds of nested PCR amplified TCRbeta. TCRdb passed the multiplex PCR reads through MiXCR, listing each CDR3 protein once. The sample contains 68,000 or so distinct CDR3 sequences, just under 60% of which appear only once. The V and J genes are TRBV6-5 and TRBJ1-2, with 7 positions matching TRBD1. This receptor was taken from a man over 45 with non-small cell lung cancer. Sequences were obtained from lung tumor tissue. The CDR3 spells CASSCKQGYGYTF. Written as DNA, the CDR3 is TGTGCCAGCAGTTGCAAACAGGGGTATGGCTACACCTTC.